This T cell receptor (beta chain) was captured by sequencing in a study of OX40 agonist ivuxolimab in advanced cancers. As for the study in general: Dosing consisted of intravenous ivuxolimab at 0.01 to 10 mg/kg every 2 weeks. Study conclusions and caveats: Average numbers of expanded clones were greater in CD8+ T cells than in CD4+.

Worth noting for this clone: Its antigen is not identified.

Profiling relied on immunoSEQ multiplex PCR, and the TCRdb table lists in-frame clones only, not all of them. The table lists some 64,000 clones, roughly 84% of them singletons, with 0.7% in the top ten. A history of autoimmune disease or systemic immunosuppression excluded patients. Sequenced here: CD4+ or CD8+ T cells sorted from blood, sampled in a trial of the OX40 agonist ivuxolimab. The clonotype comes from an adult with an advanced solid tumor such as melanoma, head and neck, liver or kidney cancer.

CDR3 sequence reads: CASSGRDREIDTQYF. Written as DNA, the CDR3 is TGTGCCAGTAGTGGCCGGGACAGGGAGATAGATACGCAGTATTTT. The V and J genes are TRBV19 and TRBJ2-3; 9 bases map to TRBD1. The V gene's germline CDR1 is LNHDA and CDR2 SQIVND (reference sequence). V was pared by 5 bases and J by 5 bases, with 8 bases of the junction left unmatched. CDR3 length: 15 residues. Variable domain in full (rest from reference TRBV19 and TRBJ2-3): DGGITQSPKYLFRKEGQNVTLSCEQNLNHDAMYWYRQDPGQGLRLIYYSQIVNDFQKGDIAEGYSVSREKKESFPLTVTSAQKNPTAFYLCASSGRDREIDTQYFGPGTRLTVL.